Following are 2 T cell receptor beta chains from one sample sequenced in a study of cytomegalovirus exposure and HLA in healthy donors. Primers for the PCR totalled 60 Vbeta and 13 Jbeta. The repertoire was sequenced with immunoSEQ multiplex PCR; TCRdb's copy has only in-frame clones and lacks some. This table holds around 110,000 clones, around 75% found once. Sequencing input: PBMCs. The receptors shown here come from a woman in her 30s in good health and CMV-seronegative.

Concerning this clone: Other DNA sequences in the sample encode the same CDR3. This chain uses TRBV10-3 with TRBJ1-5, with a weak D call TRBD1 (6 bases). This CDR3 is 13 amino acids long. Looked up from germline, CDR1 is ENHRY and CDR2 is SYGVKD. With 6 bases removed from V and 1 base from J, the gap between germline ends came to 7 bases. The CDR3 region has the DNA TGTGCCATCAGGGACAGCAGCAATCAGCCCCAGCATTTT. Its protein product is CAIRDSSNQPQHF.

This clone was recorded only once. The chain recombines TRBV30 with TRBJ2-2, with 8 nucleotides matching TRBD1. The CDR3 runs to 17 residues. Germline V gene sequence: CDR1 GTSNPN, CDR2 SVGIG (reference sequence). V was pared by 3 bases and J by 4 bases, with 13 bases of the junction left unmatched. The CDR3 DNA reads TGTGCCTGGAGGGCGCCCAGAGCGGACAGGGTCACCGGGGAGCTGTTTTTT. This codes for CAWRAPRADRVTGELFF.